The entry that follows covers one T cell receptor beta chain sequence. The sample comes from a study of CD8+ T cells in alopecia areata. Sequencing used cDNA as its template, made by extracting RNA and reverse transcribing it. The repertoire was sequenced with immunoSEQ multiplex PCR; TCRdb's copy has only in-frame clones and lacks some. This sample has 110,000 to 150,000 clones, with approximately 50% found just once. The germline CDR1 and CDR2 sequences are MNHNS and SASEGT. The CDR3 totals 13 residues. Deletions cut 7 bases from V and 5 bases from J, with 15 bases between. The origin of this receptor is a human donor with alopecia areata. Sequencing used CD4+ T cells sorted from blood, obtained at week 0. The J gene is TRBJ2-7, the V gene TRBV6-1; the D call may be TRBD1 or TRBD2 (5 bases each). In DNA form, the CDR3 reads TGTGCCAGCAACCCGGGACCCGGAAACGAGCAGTACTTC. This codes for CASNPGPGNEQYF.